This T cell receptor (beta chain) was recovered during a study of neurological immune-mediated disorders. Points from the study as a whole: HTLV-1-associated myelopathy led in TCR clonal expansion, while multiple sclerosis ranked lowest, below healthy controls.

At least ten counts were recorded for this clonotype. What it binds is not known. TCRdb passed the 5' RACE reads through MiXCR, listing each CDR3 protein once. The sample carries tens of thousands of distinct CDR3 sequences, around an eighth recorded once. PBMCs stored at -80 C, numbering 2 million, were the origin of the unsorted libraries. The CDR3 loop spans 13 amino acids. Germline assignment: CDR1 SGHRS and CDR2 YFSETQ. V dropped 4 bases and J dropped 7 bases, with 15 bases sitting between them. This TCR was sampled from a woman in her forties or fifties in good health. The J gene is TRBJ2-7, the V gene TRBV5-1; unclear D gene. Sequencing used PBMCs. CDR3 sequence (DNA): TGCGCCAGCAGCACCGAACAAGGAGCGGAGCAGTACTTC. It codes for CASSTEQGAEQYF.